A selection of T cell receptor beta chains follows, all from one sample in a study of blood T cell repertoires in COVID-19. Profiled with immunoSEQ multiplex PCR; TCRdb holds only in-frame clones, not every one. Of approximately 89,000 clones listed, roughly 87% are singletons. The specimen sequenced was peripheral blood. The receptors come from a man in his 70s with acute or convalescent COVID-19. CDR3s include the opening cysteine and the closing phenylalanine or tryptophan. The order of the fields is J gene, V gene, D gene, clone size, CDR3 length, CDR3 protein, CDR3 DNA. D genes are given only for firm matches. The size of a clone is reported for some rows only, either as once, few or many, or as a class for expanded clones.

J: TRBJ2-3
V: TRBV18
D: TRBD2
size: .
length: 16
CDR3: CASSPLAGGLTDTQYF
DNA: TGTGCCAGCTCACCACTGGCGGGGGGTCTGACAGATACGCAGTATTTT

J: TRBJ1-6
V: TRBV7-8
D: .
size: few
length: 16
CDR3: CASSRSGGFINSPLHF
DNA: TGTGCCAGCAGCAGAAGCGGGGGGTTCATTAATTCACCCCTCCACTTT

J: TRBJ1-5
V: TRBV7-2
D: .
size: .
length: 14
CDR3: CASSLRGGNQPQHF
DNA: TGTGCCAGCAGCTTACGGGGGGGCAATCAGCCCCAGCATTTT

J: TRBJ1-3
V: TRBV2
D: .
size: few
length: 17
CDR3: CASRGGVPLLSGNTIYF
DNA: TGTGCCAGCAGGGGGGGGGTCCCACTCCTCTCTGGAAACACCATATATTTT

J: TRBJ1-4
V: TRBV30
D: .
size: .
length: 15
CDR3: CAWTRLQGINEKLFF
DNA: TGTGCCTGGACCCGGCTCCAGGGGATTAATGAAAAACTGTTTTTT

J: TRBJ2-5
V: TRBV27
D: .
size: .
length: 10
CDR3: CASTGETQYF
DNA: TGTGCCAGCACCGGAGAGACCCAGTACTTC

J: TRBJ2-1
V: TRBV11-2
D: TRBD1
size: .
length: 15
CDR3: CASSPRTGNYNEQFF
DNA: TGTGCCAGCAGCCCACGGACAGGGAACTACAATGAGCAGTTCTTC

J: TRBJ1-4
V: TRBV5-1
D: .
size: .
length: 15
CDR3: CASSLGQSGSGKLFF
DNA: TGCGCCAGCAGCTTGGGACAGTCCGGCAGTGGAAAACTGTTTTTT

J: TRBJ2-1
V: TRBV5-1
D: TRBD2
size: .
length: 16
CDR3: CASSLGGLANYNEQFF
DNA: TGCGCCAGCAGCTTAGGGGGACTAGCGAACTACAATGAGCAGTTCTTC

J: TRBJ1-2
V: TRBV2
D: TRBD1
size: .
length: 14
CDR3: CASSVSGQGQGYTF
DNA: TGTGCCAGCAGTGTATCGGGACAGGGGCAAGGCTACACCTTC

J: TRBJ2-1
V: TRBV20-1
D: .
size: .
length: 15
CDR3: CSGSSLQGSGNEQFF
DNA: TGCAGTGGTAGTAGTCTGCAGGGTTCTGGCAATGAGCAGTTCTTC

J: TRBJ2-5
V: TRBV28
D: .
size: .
length: 14
CDR3: CASSLPGFEETQYF
DNA: TGTGCCAGCAGTTTGCCAGGGTTTGAGGAGACCCAGTACTTC

J: TRBJ1-1
V: TRBV27
D: .
size: .
length: 15
CDR3: CASSLSHPRDGGAFF
DNA: TGTGCCAGCAGTTTAAGTCACCCCCGAGACGGGGGGGCTTTCTTT

J: TRBJ2-2
V: TRBV27
D: TRBD2
size: .
length: 15
CDR3: CASSASGALRRELFF
DNA: TGTGCCAGCAGCGCTAGCGGGGCTTTAAGGAGGGAGCTGTTTTTT

J: TRBJ1-1
V: TRBV5-1
D: .
size: .
length: 14
CDR3: CASSQTGGNTEAFF
DNA: TGCGCCAGCAGCCAAACGGGTGGTAACACTGAAGCTTTCTTT

J: TRBJ1-2
V: TRBV19
D: .
size: .
length: 15
CDR3: CASSDHPGMFYGYTF
DNA: TGTGCCAGTAGTGATCATCCCGGGATGTTCTATGGCTACACCTTC

J: TRBJ1-2
V: TRBV7-9
D: .
size: .
length: 15
CDR3: CASSSVSDRPYGYTF
DNA: TGTGCCAGCAGCTCTGTTTCGGACAGACCCTATGGCTACACCTTC

J: TRBJ1-4
V: TRBV12-3/TRBV12-4
D: .
size: .
length: 11
CDR3: CASLGGEKLFF
DNA: TGTGCCAGCCTAGGAGGGGAAAAACTGTTTTTT

J: TRBJ2-1
V: TRBV12-3/TRBV12-4
D: TRBD1
size: .
length: 12
CDR3: CASRGTANEQFF
DNA: TGTGCCAGCAGAGGGACAGCAAATGAGCAGTTCTTC

J: TRBJ2-7
V: TRBV4-1
D: .
size: .
length: 16
CDR3: CASSQQSEGSRVEQYF
DNA: TGCGCCAGCAGCCAGCAGAGCGAGGGTTCGAGAGTAGAGCAGTACTTC

J: TRBJ2-2
V: TRBV7-6
D: TRBD2
size: .
length: 18
CDR3: CASSLASSGGTGTGELFF
DNA: TGTGCCAGCAGCTTAGCTTCTAGCGGGGGGACGGGCACCGGGGAGCTGTTTTTT

J: TRBJ1-6
V: TRBV19
D: TRBD1
size: .
length: 16
CDR3: CASSEPRDRVSSPLHF
DNA: TGTGCCAGTAGTGAACCGAGGGACAGGGTCTCTTCACCCCTCCACTTT

J: TRBJ2-1
V: TRBV23-1
D: TRBD2
size: few
length: 16
CDR3: CASSPQGAGPRGEQFF
DNA: TGCGCCAGCAGTCCGCAGGGAGCGGGGCCTCGGGGTGAGCAGTTCTTC

J: TRBJ1-1
V: TRBV29-1
D: .
size: few
length: 13
CDR3: CSVDEGVNTEAFF
DNA: TGCAGCGTTGACGAGGGTGTGAACACTGAAGCTTTCTTT